The 4 T cell receptor beta chains listed next were all sequenced from one sample in a study of T cells after yellow fever vaccination. TCRdb re-called the 5' RACE reads with MiXCR, one entry per CDR3 protein. The sample holds roughly 310,000 distinct CDR3 sequences, 3% to 4.5% seen once. Material: PBMCs, obtained on the day of the yellow fever booster vaccination. Receptor source: a man aged 18 to 29 who received the YFV17D yellow fever vaccine.

In its sample, this clonotype was seen many times. J is TRBJ2-3 and V is TRBV5-5; 11 bases are shared with TRBD1. The junction had 3 bases not matched to a gene; V was cut back by 4 bases and J by 2 bases. The CDR3 is 15 residues long. Germline assignment: CDR1 SGHKS and CDR2 YYEKEE (reference sequence). The CDR3 reads CASSTGQGATDTQYF. The CDR3 region has the DNA TGTGCCAGCAGCACAGGACAGGGGGCCACAGATACGCAGTATTTT.

The J gene is TRBJ2-7, the V gene TRBV29-1, with D tentatively TRBD1 (5 bases). The germline V gene encodes CDR1 SQVTM and CDR2 ANQGSEA. Trimming took off 4 bases at V and 1 base at J, with 14 bases between the two ends. This CDR3 comprises 14 residues. In DNA, the CDR3 is TGCAGCGTTGGCCCGGACACGCCATCCTACGAGCAGTACTTC. Encoded protein: CSVGPDTPSYEQYF.

The chain employs TRBV2 and TRBJ2-1, with D possibly being TRBD1 (5 bases). V shed 7 bases and J shed 3 bases, with 16 bases lying between them. CDR3 size: 15 residues. Germline V lookup: CDR1 SNHLY, CDR2 FYNNEI. The CDR3 reads CASNPGAYSYNEQFF. The DNA for the CDR3 is TGTGCCAGCAACCCTGGGGCCTATAGCTACAATGAGCAGTTCTTC.

This clonotype was observed many times. The rearrangement uses TRBV20-1 and TRBJ1-2, with D possibly matching TRBD1 (5 bases). The CDR3 is 13 amino acids. CDR1 DFQATT and CDR2 SNEGSKA come from the germline V gene (reference sequence). V was cut by 5 bases and J by 7 bases, with 17 bases left in between. DNA of the CDR3: TGCAGTGCTCGCCGTGTGGGGGTCCCTGGCTACACCTTC. Translated, it gives CSARRVGVPGYTF.